The rows below give T cell receptor beta chains drawn from one sample of a study of cytomegalovirus exposure and HLA in healthy donors. Sequencing used immunoSEQ multiplex PCR; TCRdb keeps in-frame clones, though not all of them. The sample has 70,000 to 95,000 clones; 93% are singletons. Material for sequencing was PBMCs. These receptors were collected from a woman aged 25-40 years in good health and CMV-seronegative. The CDR3 runs from the conserved cysteine through the conserved F or W. Fields, in order: CDR3 protein, CDR3 DNA, D gene, V gene, clone size, J gene. The D gene is left open where the match is weak. Size tells how often a clone was seen (once, few, many) or the class of an expanded clone, and some rows leave it out.

CDR3 protein: CASSVATGGYGYTF; CDR3 DNA: TGTGCCAGCAGCGTAGCTACAGGGGGCTATGGCTACACCTTC; D gene: TRBD1; V gene: TRBV9; clone size: few; J gene: TRBJ1-2
CDR3 protein: CASSAYDTEAFF; CDR3 DNA: TGTGCCAGCAGCGCCTATGATACTGAAGCTTTCTTT; D gene: -; V gene: TRBV9; clone size: -; J gene: TRBJ1-1
CDR3 protein: CAIRNRGLNTEAFF; CDR3 DNA: TGTGCCATCAGGAACAGGGGGCTGAACACTGAAGCTTTCTTT; D gene: TRBD1; V gene: TRBV10-3; clone size: -; J gene: TRBJ1-1
CDR3 protein: CASAGAAKNIQYF; CDR3 DNA: TGTGCCAGCGCGGGAGCGGCCAAAAACATTCAGTACTTC; D gene: TRBD2; V gene: TRBV28; clone size: -; J gene: TRBJ2-4
CDR3 protein: CASSQGTGGQPQHF; CDR3 DNA: TGCGCCAGCAGCCAAGGGACAGGGGGTCAGCCCCAGCATTTT; D gene: TRBD1; V gene: TRBV4-1; clone size: -; J gene: TRBJ1-5
CDR3 protein: CASSAQGGLETQYF; CDR3 DNA: TGTGCCAGCAGCGCCCAGGGTGGCCTTGAGACCCAGTACTTC; D gene: -; V gene: TRBV9; clone size: -; J gene: TRBJ2-5
CDR3 protein: CASSLAGTSGSPYEQYF; CDR3 DNA: TGTGCCAGCAGCTTAGCCGGGACTAGCGGGAGTCCCTACGAGCAGTACTTC; D gene: TRBD2; V gene: TRBV7-2; clone size: -; J gene: TRBJ2-7
CDR3 protein: CASIPGVTGEAFF; CDR3 DNA: TGTGCCAGCATCCCGGGGGTTACCGGTGAAGCTTTCTTT; D gene: -; V gene: TRBV5-6; clone size: -; J gene: TRBJ1-1
CDR3 protein: CASSPQGQETQYF; CDR3 DNA: TGTGCCAGCTCCCCCCAGGGGCAAGAGACCCAGTACTTC; D gene: -; V gene: TRBV18; clone size: once; J gene: TRBJ2-5
CDR3 protein: CASRQGTGSNQPQHF; CDR3 DNA: TGTGCCAGCAGACAGGGGACAGGTAGCAATCAGCCCCAGCATTTT; D gene: TRBD1; V gene: TRBV27; clone size: -; J gene: TRBJ1-5
CDR3 protein: CASSWTASNYEQYF; CDR3 DNA: TGCGCCAGCAGCTGGACAGCCTCAAACTACGAGCAGTACTTC; D gene: -; V gene: TRBV5-1; clone size: -; J gene: TRBJ2-7
CDR3 protein: CAIAGTTTYEQYF; CDR3 DNA: TGTGCCATTGCCGGGACTACAACCTACGAGCAGTACTTC; D gene: TRBD2; V gene: TRBV28; clone size: -; J gene: TRBJ2-7
CDR3 protein: CASSEIQGAGGHTF; CDR3 DNA: TGTGCCAGCAGTGAAATTCAGGGGGCAGGTGGCCACACCTTC; D gene: TRBD1; V gene: TRBV6-1; clone size: -; J gene: TRBJ1-2
CDR3 protein: CAISDSDRGLVGYTF; CDR3 DNA: TGTGCCATCAGTGACTCGGACAGGGGGCTTGTGGGCTACACCTTC; D gene: TRBD1; V gene: TRBV10-3; clone size: -; J gene: TRBJ1-2
CDR3 protein: CASSLSQGINTEAFF; CDR3 DNA: TGTGCCAGCAGCTTATCACAGGGGATAAACACTGAAGCTTTCTTT; D gene: TRBD1; V gene: TRBV7-2; clone size: -; J gene: TRBJ1-1
CDR3 protein: CASNLQGEKGYTF; CDR3 DNA: TGTGCCAGCAATTTACAGGGGGAGAAAGGCTACACCTTC; D gene: TRBD1; V gene: TRBV19; clone size: -; J gene: TRBJ1-2
CDR3 protein: CASSLGYIDSNYGYTF; CDR3 DNA: TGTGCCAGCAGCTTAGGCTATATCGACAGTAACTATGGCTACACCTTC; D gene: -; V gene: TRBV7-9; clone size: -; J gene: TRBJ1-2
CDR3 protein: CASSLKTGGAANEQFF; CDR3 DNA: TGCGCCAGCAGCCTAAAGACAGGGGGCGCCGCAAATGAGCAGTTCTTC; D gene: TRBD1; V gene: TRBV5-1; clone size: -; J gene: TRBJ2-1
CDR3 protein: CASSQRTEAAGSPLHF; CDR3 DNA: TGTGCCAGCAGCCAGAGGACGGAAGCCGCGGGTTCACCCCTCCACTTT; D gene: -; V gene: TRBV5-4; clone size: -; J gene: TRBJ1-6
CDR3 protein: CASSPGGGENTIYF; CDR3 DNA: TGTGCCAGCAGCCCCGGGGGGGGCGAAAACACCATATATTTT; D gene: -; V gene: TRBV13; clone size: -; J gene: TRBJ1-3
CDR3 protein: CASSLPGLPNIQYF; CDR3 DNA: TGTGCCAGCAGCTTGCCTGGCTTGCCGAACATTCAGTACTTC; D gene: -; V gene: TRBV5-6; clone size: -; J gene: TRBJ2-4
CDR3 protein: CASSRTGDSGANVLTF; CDR3 DNA: TGTGCCAGTAGCCGAACAGGGGACTCTGGGGCCAACGTCCTGACTTTC; D gene: TRBD1; V gene: TRBV19; clone size: -; J gene: TRBJ2-6
CDR3 protein: CASSLLASGGTDTQYF; CDR3 DNA: TGCGCCAGCAGCTTACTGGCTAGCGGGGGGACAGATACGCAGTATTTT; D gene: TRBD2; V gene: TRBV5-1; clone size: -; J gene: TRBJ2-3
CDR3 protein: CASSPHQGNQPQHF; CDR3 DNA: TGTGCCAGCAGCCCTCATCAGGGGAATCAGCCCCAGCATTTT; D gene: -; V gene: TRBV7-2; clone size: -; J gene: TRBJ1-5
CDR3 protein: CASSTGNYGYTF; CDR3 DNA: TGTGCCAGCTCAACAGGGAACTATGGCTACACCTTC; D gene: -; V gene: TRBV18; clone size: -; J gene: TRBJ1-2
CDR3 protein: CASSEGLAGGFNEQFF; CDR3 DNA: TGCGCCAGCAGTGAGGGACTAGCGGGAGGATTTAATGAGCAGTTCTTC; D gene: TRBD2; V gene: TRBV10-2; clone size: -; J gene: TRBJ2-1
CDR3 protein: CASSPQGELNQPQHF; CDR3 DNA: TGTGCCAGCTCACCACAGGGAGAACTCAATCAGCCCCAGCATTTT; D gene: -; V gene: TRBV18; clone size: few; J gene: TRBJ1-5
CDR3 protein: CASSVKETQYF; CDR3 DNA: TGTGCCAGCAGCGTTAAAGAGACCCAGTACTTC; D gene: -; V gene: TRBV7-2; clone size: -; J gene: TRBJ2-5
CDR3 protein: CASSFKGQSTYQPQHF; CDR3 DNA: TGTGCCAGTTCTTTCAAGGGGCAGAGCACCTATCAGCCCCAGCATTTT; D gene: -; V gene: TRBV19; clone size: -; J gene: TRBJ1-5
CDR3 protein: CASSLSPGTSEKLFF; CDR3 DNA: TGTGCCAGCAGTTTGAGTCCCGGGACTAGTGAAAAACTGTTTTTT; D gene: -; V gene: TRBV28; clone size: -; J gene: TRBJ1-4
CDR3 protein: CASSPRMSEAFF; CDR3 DNA: TGTGCCAGCAGCCCCAGAATGTCTGAAGCTTTCTTT; D gene: -; V gene: TRBV7-2; clone size: -; J gene: TRBJ1-1
CDR3 protein: CASSFSLGITYEQYF; CDR3 DNA: TGTGCCAGCAGCTTTTCCCTGGGCATTACCTACGAGCAGTACTTC; D gene: -; V gene: TRBV11-2; clone size: -; J gene: TRBJ2-7
CDR3 protein: CASSPKTGGENTGELFF; CDR3 DNA: TGTGCCAGCAGCCCCAAGACAGGGGGCGAGAACACCGGGGAGCTGTTTTTT; D gene: TRBD1; V gene: TRBV11-2; clone size: -; J gene: TRBJ2-2
CDR3 protein: CASSLAPSGGQETQYF; CDR3 DNA: TGTGCCAGCAGCTTAGCGCCTAGCGGGGGCCAAGAGACCCAGTACTTC; D gene: TRBD2; V gene: TRBV7-2; clone size: -; J gene: TRBJ2-5
CDR3 protein: CASSRSLAKTETQYF; CDR3 DNA: TGTGCCAGCAGTCGGTCTTTAGCAAAGACGGAGACCCAGTACTTC; D gene: -; V gene: TRBV6-5; clone size: -; J gene: TRBJ2-5
CDR3 protein: CASSLVPGGSTDTQYF; CDR3 DNA: TGCGCCAGCAGCTTGGTGCCGGGCGGGAGCACAGATACGCAGTATTTT; D gene: -; V gene: TRBV5-1; clone size: many; J gene: TRBJ2-3
CDR3 protein: CASSLGPEGSPLHF; CDR3 DNA: TGTGCCAGCAGCTTAGGGCCAGAGGGATCACCCCTCCACTTT; D gene: -; V gene: TRBV7-9; clone size: -; J gene: TRBJ1-6
CDR3 protein: CASSFIRDRDTQYF; CDR3 DNA: TGTGCCAGCAGTTTCATCCGGGACAGGGATACGCAGTATTTT; D gene: TRBD1; V gene: TRBV28; clone size: once; J gene: TRBJ2-3
CDR3 protein: CASSPRTGGSYEQYF; CDR3 DNA: TGCGCCAGCAGCCCGAGGACAGGGGGGAGCTACGAGCAGTACTTC; D gene: TRBD1; V gene: TRBV5-1; clone size: once; J gene: TRBJ2-7
CDR3 protein: CASSPSQGVQGYTF; CDR3 DNA: TGTGCCAGCTCACCGTCGCAGGGGGTTCAGGGCTACACCTTC; D gene: TRBD1; V gene: TRBV18; clone size: -; J gene: TRBJ1-2
CDR3 protein: CASSLDGQNEKLFF; CDR3 DNA: TGCGCCAGCAGCTTGGACGGACAGAATGAAAAACTGTTTTTT; D gene: -; V gene: TRBV5-1; clone size: -; J gene: TRBJ1-4
CDR3 protein: CAWNPRDRADTEAFF; CDR3 DNA: TGTGCCTGGAACCCCCGGGACAGGGCGGACACTGAAGCTTTCTTT; D gene: TRBD1; V gene: TRBV30; clone size: -; J gene: TRBJ1-1
CDR3 protein: CASSVRDRASSGANVLTF; CDR3 DNA: TGTGCCAGCAGCGTGCGGGACAGGGCTAGCTCTGGGGCCAACGTCCTGACTTTC; D gene: TRBD1; V gene: TRBV9; clone size: -; J gene: TRBJ2-6
CDR3 protein: CASSLSGQGKYGYTF; CDR3 DNA: TGTGCCAGCAGCTTATCCGGACAGGGAAAATATGGCTACACCTTC; D gene: TRBD1; V gene: TRBV7-2; clone size: -; J gene: TRBJ1-2
CDR3 protein: CASSPDNRIGCTF; CDR3 DNA: TGTGCCAGCAGCCCGGACAACAGAATCGGCTGCACCTTC; D gene: -; V gene: TRBV7-8; clone size: once; J gene: TRBJ1-2
CDR3 protein: CASSPGTSGSPGGNEQFF; CDR3 DNA: TGTGCCAGCAGCCCGGGGACTAGCGGGAGTCCCGGGGGGAATGAGCAGTTCTTC; D gene: TRBD2; V gene: TRBV7-9; clone size: -; J gene: TRBJ2-1
CDR3 protein: CASPSSEEPEQYF; CDR3 DNA: TGTGCCAGTCCCTCGTCCGAGGAACCCGAGCAGTACTTC; D gene: -; V gene: TRBV19; clone size: -; J gene: TRBJ2-7
CDR3 protein: CASSLGGRGDTQYF; CDR3 DNA: TGTGCCAGCAGCTTAGGGGGCAGGGGGGATACGCAGTATTTT; D gene: TRBD1; V gene: TRBV7-3; clone size: -; J gene: TRBJ2-3
CDR3 protein: CASSPTTGQGGHEQYF; CDR3 DNA: TGTGCCAGCTCACCCACAACGGGACAGGGTGGCCACGAGCAGTACTTC; D gene: TRBD1; V gene: TRBV18; clone size: -; J gene: TRBJ2-7